This T cell receptor beta chain stems from a study of T cell responses to AZD1222 COVID-19 vaccine. Study background: Researchers grouped second doses given at about 4 or about 12 weeks into one pool.

V lost 5 bases, J lost 2 bases, and 3 bases stayed unmatched. The CDR3 runs to 15 residues. Germline CDR1 is SGHTA and CDR2 is FQGNSA. Sequenced by immunoSEQ multiplex PCR; TCRdb stores in-frame clones only, minus some. Altogether 150,000 to 200,000 clones are present, 90% being singletons, with the ten largest covering approximately 2.9%. This clonotype was obtained from an adult in good health. Source: peripheral blood, taken on day 0 of AZD1222 vaccination. The V gene is TRBV7-2, the J gene TRBJ1-2, with 12 bases that match TRBD1. CDR3 in amino acids: CASSVGQGANYGYTF. In DNA form, the CDR3 reads TGTGCCAGCAGCGTGGGACAGGGGGCGAACTATGGCTACACCTTC.